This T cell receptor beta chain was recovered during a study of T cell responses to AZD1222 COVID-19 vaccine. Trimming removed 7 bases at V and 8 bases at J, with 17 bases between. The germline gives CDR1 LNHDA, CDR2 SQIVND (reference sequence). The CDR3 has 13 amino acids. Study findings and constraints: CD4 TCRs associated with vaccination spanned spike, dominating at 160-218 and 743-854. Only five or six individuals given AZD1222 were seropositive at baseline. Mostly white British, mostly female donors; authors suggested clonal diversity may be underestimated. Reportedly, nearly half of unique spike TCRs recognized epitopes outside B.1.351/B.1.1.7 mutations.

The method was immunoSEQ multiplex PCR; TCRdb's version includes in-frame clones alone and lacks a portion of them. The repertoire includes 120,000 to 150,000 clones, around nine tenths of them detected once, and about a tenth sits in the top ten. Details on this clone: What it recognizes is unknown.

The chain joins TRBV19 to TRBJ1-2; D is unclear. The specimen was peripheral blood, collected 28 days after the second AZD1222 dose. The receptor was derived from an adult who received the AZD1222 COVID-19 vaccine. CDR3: CASTRGSAYGYTF. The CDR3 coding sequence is TGTGCCAGTACCCGGGGATCCGCCTACGGCTACACCTTC.